This T cell receptor beta chain was recovered during a study of T cells in narcolepsy. Study at large: Enrolled donors included narcolepsy type 1 or type 2 patients and healthy controls.

Germline CDR1 and CDR2: SGHTS and YDEGEE. The CDR3 is made up of 13 amino acids. Clones were read by immunoSEQ multiplex PCR, and TCRdb kept only the in-frame ones, dropping some. The table includes about 35,000 clones, around 80% detected once. In the case of this clone: The target antigen is unknown. The junction shows a germline mismatch at one end, possibly a read error.

Study-level results: Same-patient CSF and blood CD4+ T cell clonotypes included HCRT-specific and TRIB2-specific autoreactive ones. In some patient and control memory CD4+ samples, autoreactive clones were absent. Healthy controls reportedly lacked the autoreactive clonotypes serially found in patients' blood.

The sample taken for sequencing was memory (CD45RA-) CD4+ T cells from blood. This receptor was taken from a human donor in good health. V gene TRBV5-8 combines with J gene TRBJ1-1; possible D gene TRBD1, 6 bases. CDR3 loop: CAGSLMRDTPYSF. DNA for the CDR3: TGTGCCGGCAGCTTAATGAGGGACACGCCTTACTCCTTT.